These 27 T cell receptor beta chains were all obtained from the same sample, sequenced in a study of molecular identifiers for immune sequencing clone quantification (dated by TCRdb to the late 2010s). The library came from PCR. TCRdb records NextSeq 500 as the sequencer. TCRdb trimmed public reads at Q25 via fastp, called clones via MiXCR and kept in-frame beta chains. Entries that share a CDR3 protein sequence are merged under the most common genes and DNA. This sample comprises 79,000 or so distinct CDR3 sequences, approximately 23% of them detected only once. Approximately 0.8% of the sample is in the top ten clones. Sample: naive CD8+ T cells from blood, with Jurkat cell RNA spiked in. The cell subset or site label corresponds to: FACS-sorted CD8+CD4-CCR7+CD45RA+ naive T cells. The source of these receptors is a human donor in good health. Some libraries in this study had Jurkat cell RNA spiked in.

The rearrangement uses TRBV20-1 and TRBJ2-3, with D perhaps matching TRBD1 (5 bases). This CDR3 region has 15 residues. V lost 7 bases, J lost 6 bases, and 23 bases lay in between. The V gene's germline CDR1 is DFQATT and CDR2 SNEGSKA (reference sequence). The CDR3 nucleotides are TGCAGTGTTAGTGAGGACATTTTGATGGTTGATACGCAGTATTTT. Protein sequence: CSVSEDILMVDTQYF.

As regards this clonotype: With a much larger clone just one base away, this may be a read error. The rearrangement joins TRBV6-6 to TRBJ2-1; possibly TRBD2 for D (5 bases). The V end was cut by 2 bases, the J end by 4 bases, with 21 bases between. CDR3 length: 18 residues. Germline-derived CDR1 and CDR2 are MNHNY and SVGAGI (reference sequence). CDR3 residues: CASSYLPRPESGYNEQFF. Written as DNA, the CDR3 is TGTGCCAGCAGTTACCTCCCCAGACCGGAGTCGGGGTACAATGAGCAGTTCTTC.

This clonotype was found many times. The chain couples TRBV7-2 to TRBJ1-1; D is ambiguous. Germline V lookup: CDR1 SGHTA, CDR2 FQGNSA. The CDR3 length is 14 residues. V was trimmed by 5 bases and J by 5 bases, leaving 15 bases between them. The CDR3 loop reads CASSPLGSSTEAFF. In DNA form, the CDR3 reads TGTGCCAGCAGCCCACTGGGGTCCTCTACTGAAGCTTTCTTT.

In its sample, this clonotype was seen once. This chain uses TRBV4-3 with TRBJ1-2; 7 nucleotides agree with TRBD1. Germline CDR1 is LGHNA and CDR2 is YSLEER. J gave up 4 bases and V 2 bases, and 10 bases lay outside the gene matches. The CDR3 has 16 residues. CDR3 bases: TGCGCCAGCAGCCAAATCGCGCGGACAGGAACCTATGGCTACACCTTC. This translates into CASSQIARTGTYGYTF.

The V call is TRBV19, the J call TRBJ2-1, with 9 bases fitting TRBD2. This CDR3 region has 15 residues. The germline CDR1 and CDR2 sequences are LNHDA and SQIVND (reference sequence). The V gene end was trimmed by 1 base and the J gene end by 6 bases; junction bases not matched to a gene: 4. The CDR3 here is CASSIGSGGVNEQFF. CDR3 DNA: TGTGCCAGTAGTATAGGTAGCGGGGGAGTCAATGAGCAGTTCTTC. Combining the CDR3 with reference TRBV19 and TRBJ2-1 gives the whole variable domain DGGITQSPKYLFRKEGQNVTLSCEQNLNHDAMYWYRQDPGQGLRLIYYSQIVNDFQKGDIAEGYSVSREKKESFPLTVTSAQKNPTAFYLCASSIGSGGVNEQFFGPGTRLTVL.

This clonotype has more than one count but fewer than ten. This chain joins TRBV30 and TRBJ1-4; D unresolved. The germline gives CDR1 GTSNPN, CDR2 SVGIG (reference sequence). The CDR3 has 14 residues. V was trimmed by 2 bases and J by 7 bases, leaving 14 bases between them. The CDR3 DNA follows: TGTGCCTGGAGTTACGGCAAAGGAGGTGAAAAACTGTTTTTT. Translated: CAWSYGKGGEKLFF.

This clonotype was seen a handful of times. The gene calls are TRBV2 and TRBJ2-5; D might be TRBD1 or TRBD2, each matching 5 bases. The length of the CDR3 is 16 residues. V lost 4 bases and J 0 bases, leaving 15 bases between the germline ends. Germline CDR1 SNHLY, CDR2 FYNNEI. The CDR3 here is CASSAVTGADQETQYF. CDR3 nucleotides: TGTGCCAGCAGTGCGGTCACCGGGGCAGACCAAGAGACCCAGTACTTC.

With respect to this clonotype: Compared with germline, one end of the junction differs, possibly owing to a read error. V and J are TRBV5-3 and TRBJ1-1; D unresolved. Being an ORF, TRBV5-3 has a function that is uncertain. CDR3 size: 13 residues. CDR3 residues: CASSLAGFTEAFF. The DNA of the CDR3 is TGTGCCAGCAGCTTGGCGGGGTTCACTGAAGCTTTCTTT.

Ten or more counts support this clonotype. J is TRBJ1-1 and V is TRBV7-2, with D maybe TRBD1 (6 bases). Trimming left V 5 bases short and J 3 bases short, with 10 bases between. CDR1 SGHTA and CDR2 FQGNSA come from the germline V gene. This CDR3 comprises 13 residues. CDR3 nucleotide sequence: TGTGCCAGCAGCCCGGGACATTACACTGAAGCTTTCTTT. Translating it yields CASSPGHYTEAFF.

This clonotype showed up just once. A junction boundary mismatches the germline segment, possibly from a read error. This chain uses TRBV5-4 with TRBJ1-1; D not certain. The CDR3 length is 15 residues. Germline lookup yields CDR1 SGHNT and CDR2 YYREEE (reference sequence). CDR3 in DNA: TGTGCCAGCAGCCACGGTTGTGCTGCGAACACTGAAGCTCTCTTT. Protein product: CASSHGCAANTEALF.

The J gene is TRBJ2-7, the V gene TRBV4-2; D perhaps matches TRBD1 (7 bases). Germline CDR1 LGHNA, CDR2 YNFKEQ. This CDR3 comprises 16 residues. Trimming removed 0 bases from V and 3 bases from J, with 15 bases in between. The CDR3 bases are TGTGCCAGCAGCCAAGATTCGGAGGGGGCGGTCTACGAGCAGTACTTC. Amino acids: CASSQDSEGAVYEQYF.

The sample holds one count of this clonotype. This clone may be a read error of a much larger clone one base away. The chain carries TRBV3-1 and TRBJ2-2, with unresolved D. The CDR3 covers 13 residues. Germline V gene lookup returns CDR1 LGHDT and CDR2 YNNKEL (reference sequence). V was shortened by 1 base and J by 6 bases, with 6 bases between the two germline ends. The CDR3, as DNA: TGTGCCAGCAGCCAAGGGGATTCCGGGGAGCTGTTTTTT. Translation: CASSQGDSGELFF. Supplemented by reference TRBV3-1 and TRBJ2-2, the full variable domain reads DTAVSQTPKYLVTQMGNDKSIKCEQNLGHDTMYWYKQDSKKFLKIMFSYNNKELIINETVPNRFSPKSPDKAHLNLHINSLELGDSAVYFCASSQGDSGELFFGEGSRLTVL.

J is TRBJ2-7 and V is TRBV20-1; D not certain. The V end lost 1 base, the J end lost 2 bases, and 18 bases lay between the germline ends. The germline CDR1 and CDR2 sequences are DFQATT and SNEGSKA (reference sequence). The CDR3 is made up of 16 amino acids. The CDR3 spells CSARAPYQDQTYEQYF. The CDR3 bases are TGCAGTGCTAGAGCCCCGTATCAGGACCAAACCTACGAGCAGTACTTC.

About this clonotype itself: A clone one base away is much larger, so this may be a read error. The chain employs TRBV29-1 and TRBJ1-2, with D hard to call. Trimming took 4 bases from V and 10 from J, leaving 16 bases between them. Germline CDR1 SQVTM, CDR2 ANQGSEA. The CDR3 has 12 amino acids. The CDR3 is CSVVEGWHDYTF. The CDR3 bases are TGCAGCGTTGTAGAGGGATGGCATGACTACACCTTC.

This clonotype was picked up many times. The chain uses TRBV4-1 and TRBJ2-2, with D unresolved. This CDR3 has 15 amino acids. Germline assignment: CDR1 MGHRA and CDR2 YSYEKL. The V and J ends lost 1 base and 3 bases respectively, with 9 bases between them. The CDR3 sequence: CASSQVSGDTGELFF. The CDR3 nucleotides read TGCGCCAGCAGCCAAGTATCAGGAGACACCGGGGAGCTGTTTTTT.

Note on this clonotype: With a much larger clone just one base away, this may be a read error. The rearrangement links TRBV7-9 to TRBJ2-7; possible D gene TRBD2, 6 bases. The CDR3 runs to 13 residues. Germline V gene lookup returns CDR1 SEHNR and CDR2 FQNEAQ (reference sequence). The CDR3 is CACSPEAGYEQYF. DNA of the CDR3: TGTGCCTGCAGCCCAGAGGCGGGGTACGAGCAGTACTTC.

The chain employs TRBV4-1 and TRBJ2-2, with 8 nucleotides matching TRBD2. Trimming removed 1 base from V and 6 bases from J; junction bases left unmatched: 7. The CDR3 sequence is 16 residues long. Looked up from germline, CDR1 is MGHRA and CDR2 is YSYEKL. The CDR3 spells CASSQGETSGAGELFF. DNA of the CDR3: TGCGCCAGCAGCCAAGGAGAAACTAGCGGCGCCGGGGAGCTGTTTTTT.

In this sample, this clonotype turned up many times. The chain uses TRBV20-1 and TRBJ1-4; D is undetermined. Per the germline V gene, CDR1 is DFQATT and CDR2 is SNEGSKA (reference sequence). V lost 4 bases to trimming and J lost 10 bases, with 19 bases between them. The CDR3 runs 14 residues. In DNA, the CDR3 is TGCAGTGCTAAGATAGCCGACCCCCGGGTAAAACTGTTTTTT. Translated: CSAKIADPRVKLFF.

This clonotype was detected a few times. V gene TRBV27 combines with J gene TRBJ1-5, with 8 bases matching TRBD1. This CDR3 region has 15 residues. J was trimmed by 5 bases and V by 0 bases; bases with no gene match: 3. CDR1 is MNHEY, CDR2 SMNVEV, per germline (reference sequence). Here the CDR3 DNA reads TGTGCCAGCAGTTTATCGATACAGGGGGATCAGCCCCAGCATTTT. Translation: CASSLSIQGDQPQHF.

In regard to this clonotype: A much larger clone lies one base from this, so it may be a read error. The CDR3 nucleotides read TGTGCCAGCAGACCTACCGGGACCTCAGATTCACCCCTCCACTTT. Amino acids: CASRPTGTSDSPLHF. The chain uses TRBV28 and TRBJ1-6, with D possibly TRBD1 on 5 matching bases. This CDR3 comprises 15 residues. Deletions cut 6 bases from V and 8 bases from J, with 17 bases between. Germline loops: CDR1 MDHEN, CDR2 SYDVKM. The whole variable domain, remainder taken from reference TRBV28 and TRBJ1-6, is DVKVTQSSRYLVKRTGEKVFLECVQDMDHENMFWYRQDPGLGLRLIYFSYDVKMKEKGDIPEGYSVSREKKERFSLILESASTNQTSMYLCASRPTGTSDSPLHFGNGTRLTVT.

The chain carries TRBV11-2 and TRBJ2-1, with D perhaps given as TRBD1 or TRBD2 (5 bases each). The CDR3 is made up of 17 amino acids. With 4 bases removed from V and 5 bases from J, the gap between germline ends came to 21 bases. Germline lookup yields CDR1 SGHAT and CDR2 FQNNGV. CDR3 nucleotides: TGTGCCAGCAGCTCCACACCCGGGGCGGACCCAGACAATGAGCAGTTCTTC. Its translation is CASSSTPGADPDNEQFF.

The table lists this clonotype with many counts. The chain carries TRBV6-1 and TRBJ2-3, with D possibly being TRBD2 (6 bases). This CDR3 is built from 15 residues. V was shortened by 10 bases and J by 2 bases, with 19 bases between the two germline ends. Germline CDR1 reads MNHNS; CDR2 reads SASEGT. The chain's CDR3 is CATTAGSHNTDTQYF. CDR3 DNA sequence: TGTGCCACAACGGCCGGGAGCCACAACACAGATACGCAGTATTTT.

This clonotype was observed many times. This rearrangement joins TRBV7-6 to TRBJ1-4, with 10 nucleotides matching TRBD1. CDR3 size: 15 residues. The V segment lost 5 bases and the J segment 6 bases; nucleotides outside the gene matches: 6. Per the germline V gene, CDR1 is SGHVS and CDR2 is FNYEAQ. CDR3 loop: CASSPGQGVYEKLFF. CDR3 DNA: TGTGCCAGCAGCCCCGGACAGGGGGTTTATGAAAAACTGTTTTTT.

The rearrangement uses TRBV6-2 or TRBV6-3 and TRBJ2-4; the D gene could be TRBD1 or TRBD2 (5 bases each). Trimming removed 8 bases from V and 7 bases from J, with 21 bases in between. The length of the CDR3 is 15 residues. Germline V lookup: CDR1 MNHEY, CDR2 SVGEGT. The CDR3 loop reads CASAPGTREGNIQYF. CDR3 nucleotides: TGTGCCAGCGCCCCCGGGACCCGCGAGGGTAACATTCAGTACTTC.

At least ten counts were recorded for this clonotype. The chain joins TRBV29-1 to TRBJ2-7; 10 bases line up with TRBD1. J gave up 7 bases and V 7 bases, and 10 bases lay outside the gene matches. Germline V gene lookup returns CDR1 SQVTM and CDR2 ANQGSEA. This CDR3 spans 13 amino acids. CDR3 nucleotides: TGCAGCGCGTCCGGGACAGGGGTCGGGGAGCAGTACTTC. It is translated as CSASGTGVGEQYF.

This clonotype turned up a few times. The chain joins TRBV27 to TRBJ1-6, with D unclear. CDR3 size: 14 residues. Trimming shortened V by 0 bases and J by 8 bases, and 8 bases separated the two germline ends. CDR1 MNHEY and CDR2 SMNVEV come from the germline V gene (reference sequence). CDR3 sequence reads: CASSLSGNDSPLHF. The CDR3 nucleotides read TGTGCCAGCAGTTTATCAGGGAACGATTCACCCCTCCACTTT.

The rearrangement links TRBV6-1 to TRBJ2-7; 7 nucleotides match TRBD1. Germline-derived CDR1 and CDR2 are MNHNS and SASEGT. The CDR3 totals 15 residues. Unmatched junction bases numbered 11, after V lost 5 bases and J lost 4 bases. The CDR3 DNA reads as TGTGCCAGCAGTTCAGAAGGGACAGAAGAATACGAGCAGTACTTC. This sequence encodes CASSSEGTEEYEQYF.